This T cell receptor (beta chain) emerged from a study of T-cell reconstitution after alpha-beta-depleted transplantation in children. This clonotype was counted at least ten times. This CDR3 spans 13 amino acids. The V gene's germline CDR1 is SGHRS and CDR2 YFSETQ. With 2 bases removed from V and 5 bases from J, the gap between germline ends came to 11 bases. Unique molecular identifiers featured in how the TCRbeta library was prepared. TCRdb recomputed calls from the PCR reads with MiXCR, one row per CDR3 protein. The sample lists over 70,000 distinct CDR3 sequences; more than 10% were seen once. The gene calls are TRBV5-1 and TRBJ2-7; TRBD1 might be the D (6 bases). The sequenced sample was PBMCs from the stem cell graft donor, obtained from the stem cell graft. The TCR originated in a human donor who donated a stem cell graft to a child with inherited bone marrow failure. CDR3 loop: CASSFQGFDEQYF. CDR3 DNA: TGCGCCAGCAGCTTTCAGGGGTTCGACGAGCAGTACTTC.